Listed below are T cell receptor beta chains from one sample, sequenced in a study of shared clonotypes between healthy human individuals. Repertoires were generated with immunoSEQ multiplex PCR, while TCRdb's copy carries only in-frame clones and drops some. The sample includes some 2,000,000 clones, 95% of them seen just once. The sequenced material came from naive CD4+ T cells sorted from blood. The receptors shown here come from a man between 18 and 29 years old in good health. The CDR3 runs from the conserved cysteine through the conserved F or W. A D gene is named only where the DNA matches it firmly. The listing skips clone size in some rows; elsewhere it reads once, few, many or a size class.

TRBJ2-5,TRBV10-3,.,TRBD2,CAISRTSGRGETQYF,TGTGCCATCAGTCGGACTAGCGGGAGGGGAGAGACCCAGTACTTC
TRBJ2-7,TRBV2,.,TRBD2,CASSLTSGRVNEQYF,TGTGCCAGCAGCCTGACTAGCGGGAGGGTCAACGAGCAGTACTTC
TRBJ1-2,TRBV5-4,.,.,CASSPLDGAPYYGYTF,TGTGCCAGCAGCCCATTGGATGGGGCCCCCTACTATGGCTACACCTTC
TRBJ2-4,TRBV2,.,.,CASSLVEGAKNIQYF,TGTGCCAGCAGCCTCGTTGAGGGAGCCAAAAACATTCAGTACTTC
TRBJ1-6,TRBV5-1,few,TRBD1,CASSPGQAGNSPLHF,TGCGCCAGCAGCCCAGGACAGGCCGGGAATTCACCCCTCCACTTT
TRBJ2-1,TRBV12-5,.,TRBD2,CASGLVAGGSNEQFF,TGTGCTAGTGGTTTGGTAGCGGGAGGTAGCAATGAGCAGTTCTTC
TRBJ1-4,TRBV7-9,.,TRBD1,CASSLGRGLDEKLFF,TGTGCCAGCAGCTTAGGCAGGGGGCTTGATGAAAAACTGTTTTTT
TRBJ1-3,TRBV30,.,.,CAWTRDAYSGNTIYF,TGTGCCTGGACCAGGGACGCTTACTCTGGAAACACCATATATTTT
TRBJ2-3,TRBV7-2,.,TRBD2,CASSSPSGTSGKTDTQYF,TGTGCCAGCAGCTCACCATCCGGGACTAGCGGGAAGACAGATACGCAGTATTTT
TRBJ1-1,TRBV30,.,TRBD1,CAWSVRTGAEAFF,TGTGCCTGGAGTGTAAGGACAGGGGCAGAAGCTTTCTTT
TRBJ1-1,TRBV5-4,.,.,CASSLGQGWGTEAFF,TGTGCCAGCAGCTTGGGGCAGGGATGGGGCACTGAAGCTTTCTTT
TRBJ1-2,TRBV28,.,.,CASSSRSYGYTF,TGTGCCAGCAGTTCTAGGTCCTATGGCTACACCTTC
TRBJ1-5,TRBV21-1,.,.,CANRSGPENQPQHF,TGTGCCAACAGATCGGGGCCGGAAAATCAGCCCCAGCATTTT
TRBJ2-1,TRBV2,.,TRBD1,CASSLRQGRFYNEQFF,TGTGCCAGCAGCCTAAGACAGGGACGGTTTTACAATGAGCAGTTCTTC
TRBJ2-5,TRBV9,once,TRBD1,CASSAQGAETQYF,TGTGCCAGCAGCGCACAGGGGGCTGAGACCCAGTACTTC
TRBJ2-6,TRBV5-5,.,.,CASSLATVPQGSGANVLTF,TGTGCCAGCAGCTTGGCTACAGTCCCTCAAGGGTCTGGGGCCAACGTCCTGACTTTC
TRBJ2-7,TRBV30,.,.,CAWKGDGPHYEQYF,TGTGCCTGGAAGGGTGACGGCCCTCACTACGAGCAGTACTTC
TRBJ2-3,TRBV10-3,.,TRBD1,CAIGTGGVDTQYF,TGTGCCATCGGGACAGGGGGCGTAGATACGCAGTATTTT
TRBJ2-7,TRBV20-1,.,.,CSASNEQYF,TGCAGTGCTAGTAACGAGCAGTACTTC
TRBJ1-3,TRBV6-5,.,TRBD1,CASSRGQGNTIYF,TGTGCCAGCAGTAGGGGACAGGGAAACACCATATATTTT
TRBJ1-1,TRBV18,.,.,CASSPPAVANTEAFF,TGTGCCAGCTCACCTCCGGCCGTAGCGAACACTGAAGCTTTCTTT
TRBJ2-7,TRBV5-1,.,TRBD2,CASSPLGAGGPVKGDSYEQYF,TGCGCCAGCAGCCCCCTGGGAGCGGGAGGGCCTGTCAAAGGCGACTCCTACGAGCAGTACTTC
TRBJ2-7,TRBV5-1,.,TRBD2,CASSLVAGEYEQYF,TGCGCCAGCAGCTTGGTGGCGGGAGAATACGAGCAGTACTTC
TRBJ1-2,TRBV6-6,.,.,CASSLTESGYTF,TGTGCCAGCAGCTTGACTGAAAGTGGCTACACCTTC
TRBJ1-1,TRBV7-8,.,.,CASSSGPEGIMNTEAFF,TGTGCCAGCAGCTCTGGCCCTGAAGGGATCATGAACACTGAAGCTTTCTTT
TRBJ1-3,TRBV6-1,.,TRBD1,CASSEAAGGLNTIYF,TGTGCCAGCAGTGAAGCAGCAGGGGGCTTAAACACCATATATTTT
TRBJ2-3,TRBV13,.,.,CASSLIQGHTDTQYF,TGTGCCAGCAGCTTAATCCAGGGACACACAGATACGCAGTATTTT
TRBJ2-1,TRBV7-2,.,.,CASSLDRGLNEQFF,TGTGCCAGCAGCCTAGACCGGGGCCTCAATGAGCAGTTCTTC
TRBJ2-3,TRBV5-1,.,TRBD1,CASSRDRVGTDTQYF,TGCGCCAGCAGCAGGGACAGGGTAGGCACAGATACGCAGTATTTT
TRBJ2-3,TRBV18,.,.,CASSPPLRTDTQYF,TGTGCCAGCTCACCACCCCTGAGAACAGATACGCAGTATTTT
TRBJ2-3,TRBV6-5,.,.,CASRPLALTDTQYF,TGTGCCAGCAGACCTCTAGCGCTCACAGATACGCAGTATTTT
TRBJ2-5,TRBV7-2,.,.,CASTGGGSIQTQYF,TGTGCCAGCACCGGGGGCGGGAGCATTCAGACCCAGTACTTC
TRBJ1-1,TRBV20-1,.,.,CSANSPGPFF,TGCAGTGCTAACAGTCCGGGACCTTTCTTT
TRBJ2-1,TRBV5-1,.,.,CASSLDVGAYNEQFF,TGCGCCAGCAGCTTGGATGTGGGCGCCTACAATGAGCAGTTCTTC
TRBJ2-3,TRBV18,.,TRBD1,CASSHLPHGQGRTDTQYF,TGTGCCAGCTCACACTTACCACACGGACAGGGCCGCACAGATACGCAGTATTTT
TRBJ2-1,TRBV6-1,.,TRBD2,CASSGGLAGGVEQFF,TGTGCCAGCAGTGGGGGACTAGCGGGAGGGGTTGAGCAGTTCTTC
TRBJ2-2,TRBV6-5,few,TRBD2,CATPGTSQATGELFF,TGTGCCACCCCCGGGACTAGCCAAGCCACCGGGGAGCTGTTTTTT
TRBJ2-5,TRBV30,.,.,CAWNGLEETQYF,TGTGCCTGGAACGGTCTGGAAGAGACCCAGTACTTC
TRBJ2-5,TRBV7-2,.,.,CASSLAREETQYF,TGTGCCAGCAGCTTAGCCAGGGAAGAGACCCAGTACTTC
TRBJ1-3,TRBV7-9,.,.,CASSPLQGNTIYF,TGTGCCAGCAGCCCACTGCAGGGAAACACCATATATTTT
TRBJ1-2,TRBV7-2,once,.,CASSPDRNYGYTF,TGTGCCAGCAGCCCAGACAGAAACTATGGCTACACCTTC
TRBJ2-3,TRBV30,.,TRBD2,CASKRGGPDTQYF,TGTGCCTCCAAGCGGGGGGGCCCAGATACGCAGTATTTT
TRBJ2-1,TRBV5-1,.,.,CASSLDGGPYNEQFF,TGCGCCAGCAGCTTGGACGGGGGGCCTTACAATGAGCAGTTCTTC
TRBJ2-1,TRBV10-3,.,TRBD2,CAIRGLANNEQFF,TGTGCCATCAGGGGACTAGCGAACAATGAGCAGTTCTTC
TRBJ1-2,TRBV5-1,few,.,CASEDDGYTF,TGCGCCAGCGAGGACGATGGCTACACCTTC
TRBJ2-1,TRBV6-5,.,TRBD1,CASSYIRGSSNEQFF,TGTGCCAGCAGTTATATCAGGGGGTCAAGCAATGAGCAGTTCTTC